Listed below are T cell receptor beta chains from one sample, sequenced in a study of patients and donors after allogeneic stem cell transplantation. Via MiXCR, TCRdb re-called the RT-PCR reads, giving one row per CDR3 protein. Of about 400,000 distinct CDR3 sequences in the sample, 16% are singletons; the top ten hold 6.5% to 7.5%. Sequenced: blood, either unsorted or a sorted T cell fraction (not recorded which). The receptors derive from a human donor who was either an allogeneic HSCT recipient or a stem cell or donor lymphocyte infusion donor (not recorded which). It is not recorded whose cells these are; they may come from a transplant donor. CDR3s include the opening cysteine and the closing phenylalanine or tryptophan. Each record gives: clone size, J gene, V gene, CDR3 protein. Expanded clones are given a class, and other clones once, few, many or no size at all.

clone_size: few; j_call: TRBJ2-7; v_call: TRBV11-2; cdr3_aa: CASSLDRGPHEQYF
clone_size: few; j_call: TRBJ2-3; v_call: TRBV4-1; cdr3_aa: CASSLREAPTDTQYF
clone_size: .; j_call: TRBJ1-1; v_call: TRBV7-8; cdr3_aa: CASSPETASNTEAFF
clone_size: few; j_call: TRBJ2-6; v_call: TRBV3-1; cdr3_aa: CASSHTGPRSSGANVLTF
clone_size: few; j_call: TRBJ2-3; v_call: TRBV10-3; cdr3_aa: CAIRLGDTQYF
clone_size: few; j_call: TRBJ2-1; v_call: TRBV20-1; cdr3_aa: CSASRTVSYNEQFF
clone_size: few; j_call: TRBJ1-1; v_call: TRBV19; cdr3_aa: CASRDTSYEAFF
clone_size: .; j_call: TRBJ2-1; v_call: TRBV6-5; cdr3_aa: CASSYSLRGVNEQFF
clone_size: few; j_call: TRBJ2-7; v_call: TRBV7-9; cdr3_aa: CASSLGLAKQYF
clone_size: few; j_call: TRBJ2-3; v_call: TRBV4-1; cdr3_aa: CASSQGLAGGLTQYF
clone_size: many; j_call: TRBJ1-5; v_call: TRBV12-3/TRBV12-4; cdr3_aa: CASSLASGQPQHF
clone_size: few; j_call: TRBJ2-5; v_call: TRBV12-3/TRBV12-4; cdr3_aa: CASSLGTLGGETQYF
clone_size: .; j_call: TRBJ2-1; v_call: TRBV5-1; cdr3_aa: CASSGGGSSYNEQFF
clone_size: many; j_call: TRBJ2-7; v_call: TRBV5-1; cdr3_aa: CASSLITTGTREQYF